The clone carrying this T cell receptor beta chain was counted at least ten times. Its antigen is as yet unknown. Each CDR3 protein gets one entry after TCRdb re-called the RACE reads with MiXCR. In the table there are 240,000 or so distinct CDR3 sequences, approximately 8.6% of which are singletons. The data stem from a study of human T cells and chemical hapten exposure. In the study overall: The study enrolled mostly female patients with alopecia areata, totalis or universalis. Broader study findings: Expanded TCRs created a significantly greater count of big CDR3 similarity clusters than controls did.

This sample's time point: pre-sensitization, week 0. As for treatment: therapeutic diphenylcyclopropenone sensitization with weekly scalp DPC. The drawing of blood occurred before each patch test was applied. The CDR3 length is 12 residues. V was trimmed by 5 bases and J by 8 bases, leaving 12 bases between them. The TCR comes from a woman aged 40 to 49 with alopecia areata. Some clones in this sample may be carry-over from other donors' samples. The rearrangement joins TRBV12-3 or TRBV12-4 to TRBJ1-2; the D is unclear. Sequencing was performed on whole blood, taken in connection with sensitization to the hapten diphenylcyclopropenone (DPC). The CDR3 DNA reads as TGTGCCAGCAGTCCCACAGTAGTAGGCTACACCTTC. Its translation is CASSPTVVGYTF.